Each of the 23 T cell receptor beta chains below was sequenced from the same sample in a study of cytomegalovirus exposure and HLA in healthy donors. The study ran its PCR with 60 Vbeta and 13 Jbeta primers. The repertoire was sequenced with immunoSEQ multiplex PCR; TCRdb's copy has only in-frame clones and lacks some. Of about 130,000 clones in the sample, 60% to 85% were seen once. Sequencing was performed on PBMCs. The source is a female donor in good health and CMV-seronegative.

The chain has TRBV7-3 and TRBJ2-1; 9 positions match TRBD2. The junction had 5 bases not matched to a gene; V was cut back by 0 bases and J by 5 bases. The CDR3 spans 16 residues. Germline CDR1 and CDR2: SGHTA and FQGTGA. Here the CDR3 reads CASSLTPSGANNEQFF. In nucleotides, the CDR3 is TGTGCCAGCAGCTTAACCCCTAGCGGGGCGAACAATGAGCAGTTCTTC.

This clone showed up just once. The chain carries TRBV4-1 and TRBJ2-5, with 9 bases fitting TRBD1. After removal of 4 bases from V and 3 bases from J, the junction contained 6 bases not matched to a gene. The CDR3 has 15 residues. The germline gives CDR1 MGHRA, CDR2 YSYEKL. This CDR3 is CASSRAGTGKETQYF. The CDR3 DNA is TGCGCCAGCAGCCGAGCCGGGACAGGGAAAGAGACCCAGTACTTC.

DNA of the CDR3: TGTGCCAGCAGCCGGCTAGCGGGTTACACAGATACGCAGTATTTT. Amino acid sequence: CASSRLAGYTDTQYF. This chain uses TRBV11-2 with TRBJ2-3, with 8 nucleotides matching TRBD2. The CDR3 has 15 residues. Germline V lookup: CDR1 SGHAT, CDR2 FQNNGV. Germline trimming cut 5 bases from V and 2 bases from J; bases unmatched to any gene: 6.

This chain connects TRBV2 to TRBJ1-1, with D maybe TRBD1 (6 bases). Per germline, CDR1 SNHLY and CDR2 FYNNEI. Trimming stripped 4 bases from V and 5 bases from J, with 14 bases between. This CDR3 has 14 residues. CDR3 nucleotides: TGTGCCAGCAGTGGATACAGGGCAGGTACTGAAGCTTTCTTT. It translates to CASSGYRAGTEAFF.

V usage is TRBV2 and J usage is TRBJ2-5; a possible D gene is TRBD2 (5 bases). Germline values: CDR1 SNHLY, CDR2 FYNNEI. The CDR3 is 13 residues long. The V end was cut by 5 bases, the J end by 3 bases, with 10 bases between. This chain's CDR3 is CASSMGVKETQYF. Here the CDR3 DNA reads TGTGCCAGCAGTATGGGAGTTAAAGAGACCCAGTACTTC.

This clone was recorded a few times. The gene calls are TRBV2 and TRBJ2-4; D call uncertain. The germline CDR1 and CDR2 sequences are SNHLY and FYNNEI. V lost 5 bases and J lost 6, with 14 bases in between. The CDR3 extends over 14 amino acids. The CDR3 sequence is CASSPRTAGNIQYF. The DNA of the CDR3 is TGTGCCAGCAGTCCCCGAACTGCTGGAAACATTCAGTACTTC.

There are many counts of this clone. The chain uses TRBV11-2 and TRBJ2-7; D may be TRBD1 (6 bases). Trimming shortened V by 1 base and J by 4 bases, and 11 bases separated the two germline ends. The V gene's germline CDR1 is SGHAT and CDR2 FQNNGV. CDR3 length equals 14 residues. CDR3 in amino acids: CASSLGAGEYEQYF. For the CDR3, the DNA is TGTGCCAGCAGCTTAGGAGCAGGGGAGTACGAGCAGTACTTC.

V is TRBV9 and J is TRBJ2-5; tentatively, D is TRBD2 (7 bases). V was pared by 0 bases and J by 2 bases, with 17 bases between. This CDR3 is built from 17 residues. Germline V gives CDR1 SGDLS, CDR2 YYNGEE. CDR3 coding DNA: TGTGCCAGCAGCGTAGGGGTAGCCGGGGGGACACAAGAGACCCAGTACTTC. Translating it yields CASSVGVAGGTQETQYF.

The chain links TRBV28 to TRBJ2-2; unclear D gene. The CDR3 sequence is 12 residues long. V dropped 2 bases and J dropped 5 bases, with 3 bases sitting between them. Germline V gene lookup returns CDR1 MDHEN and CDR2 SYDVKM. The CDR3 bases are TGTGCCAGCAGTTTACTAACCGGGGAGCTGTTTTTT. It yields the protein CASSLLTGELFF.

This chain connects TRBV5-4 to TRBJ1-2, with 8 bases that match TRBD1. This CDR3 region has 13 residues. V lost 2 bases, J lost 4 bases, and 1 base stayed unmatched. The germline CDR1 and CDR2 sequences are SGHNT and YYREEE (reference sequence). CDR3 in amino acids: CASSFGTGYGYTF. The DNA for the CDR3 is TGTGCCAGCAGCTTCGGGACAGGCTATGGCTACACCTTC.

For the CDR3, the DNA is TGTGCCAGCACACAGGGAGTACCAAGGGATACGCAGTATTTT. This sequence encodes CASTQGVPRDTQYF. The rearrangement links TRBV2 to TRBJ2-3, with D perhaps TRBD1 (6 bases). With 7 bases removed from V and 6 bases from J, the gap between germline ends came to 17 bases. CDR3 size: 14 residues. Germline CDR1 SNHLY, CDR2 FYNNEI. Complete variable domain (other parts from reference TRBV2 and TRBJ2-3): EPEVTQTPSHQVTQMGQEVILRCVPISNHLYFYWYRQILGQKVEFLVSFYNNEISEKSEIFDDQFSVERPDGSNFTLKIRSTKLEDSAMYFCASTQGVPRDTQYFGPGTRLTVL.

V usage is TRBV6-5 and J usage is TRBJ2-7, with 8 nucleotides matching TRBD2. The V gene end was trimmed by 4 bases and the J gene end by 5 bases; junction bases not matched to a gene: 10. Per germline, CDR1 MNHEY and CDR2 SVGAGI. The CDR3 sequence is 15 residues long. The CDR3 region has the DNA TGTGCCAGCAGTTTCTCGGGAGGGGAGGCCCACGAGCAGTACTTC. This sequence encodes CASSFSGGEAHEQYF.

There are a few counts of this clone. The rearrangement joins TRBV7-3 to TRBJ2-5; 7 nucleotides line up with TRBD2. Losses at the gene ends were 4 bases for V and 2 bases for J; bases not matched to a gene: 4. Per germline, CDR1 SGHTA and CDR2 FQGTGA. The CDR3 consists of 14 residues. CDR3: CASSSGTKQETQYF. The CDR3, as DNA: TGTGCCAGCAGCTCCGGGACTAAACAAGAGACCCAGTACTTC.

This clone was counted only a few times. The V gene is TRBV11-2, the J gene TRBJ1-5, with D perhaps matching TRBD1 (5 bases). CDR3 length: 14 residues. V was cut by 5 bases and J by 4 bases, with 12 bases left in between. Germline CDR1 is SGHAT and CDR2 is FQNNGV. In DNA form, the CDR3 reads TGTGCCAGCAGCCTCGCGCCAGGGAATCAGCCCCAGCATTTT. Protein product: CASSLAPGNQPQHF. Combining the CDR3 with reference TRBV11-2 and TRBJ1-5 gives the whole variable domain EAGVAQSPRYKIIEKRQSVAFWCNPISGHATLYWYQQILGQGPKLLIQFQNNGVVDDSQLPKDRFSAERLKGVDSTLKIQPAKLEDSAVYLCASSLAPGNQPQHFGDGTRLSIL.

The table lists this clone with a count of one. The chain uses TRBV6-6 and TRBJ1-1, with a weak D call TRBD1 (5 bases). Germline CDR1 MNHNY, CDR2 SVGAGI (reference sequence). The CDR3 has 15 amino acids. V lost 5 bases, J lost 5 bases, and 18 bases lay in between. The CDR3 region is CASSRGEGLGTEAFF. CDR3 in DNA: TGTGCCAGCAGTCGCGGGGAGGGGCTCGGAACTGAAGCTTTCTTT.

The table lists this clone with a few counts. The chain is built from TRBV2 and TRBJ1-2, with 7 positions matching TRBD1. Germline loops: CDR1 SNHLY, CDR2 FYNNEI. The CDR3 totals 15 residues. Trimming took 9 bases from V and 0 from J; bases not matched to a gene: 10. CDR3 in amino acids: CASRLRDSSNYGYTF. The CDR3 DNA reads TGTGCCAGTAGGCTCCGGGACAGCTCTAACTATGGCTACACCTTC.

The rearrangement uses TRBV18 and TRBJ1-3; TRBD1 might be the D (6 bases). The V end lost 3 bases, the J end lost 0 bases, and 9 bases lay between the germline ends. The CDR3 runs to 15 residues. CDR1 is KGHSH and CDR2 is LQKENI in the germline V gene. CDR3 loop: CASSPTTGSGNTIYF. CDR3 coding DNA: TGTGCCAGCTCACCTACGACAGGCTCTGGAAACACCATATATTTT.

In DNA, the CDR3 is TGCGCCAGCAGCCAAGAGCCAAGCCTCACGGGGCCCCAGCATTTT. Protein: CASSQEPSLTGPQHF. V is TRBV4-1 and J is TRBJ1-5; the D is unclear. V lost 0 bases and J lost 9, with 15 bases in between. This CDR3 region has 15 residues. The germline CDR1 and CDR2 sequences are MGHRA and YSYEKL.

V is TRBV6-5 and J is TRBJ2-1; TRBD1 matches 8 bases. Germline CDR1 reads MNHEY; CDR2 reads SVGAGI. Germline trimming cut 6 bases from V and 3 bases from J; bases unmatched to any gene: 7. This CDR3 region has 15 residues. The CDR3 bases are TGTGCCAGCAGGACTGACAGGGGCTTCTACAATGAGCAGTTCTTC. Its protein product is CASRTDRGFYNEQFF.

This clone was observed once. The chain joins TRBV13 to TRBJ2-1, with 9 bases aligning to TRBD2. With 4 bases clipped from V and 5 bases from J, the junction kept 6 bases outside the gene matches. The CDR3 consists of 15 residues. Germline CDR1 is PRHDT and CDR2 is FYEKMQ (reference sequence). The CDR3 DNA reads TGTGCCAGCAGCTCCCCCCTAGCGGGAAACAATGAGCAGTTCTTC. Amino acids: CASSSPLAGNNEQFF.

In its sample, this clone was seen a few times. This chain joins TRBV27 and TRBJ1-1, with D possibly TRBD1 on 6 matching bases. V lost 2 bases to trimming and J lost 3 bases, with 7 bases between them. Germline assignment: CDR1 MNHEY and CDR2 SMNVEV (reference sequence). This CDR3 comprises 13 residues. CDR3 residues: CASSLTGYTEAFF. In nucleotides, the CDR3 is TGTGCCAGCAGTTTAACAGGGTACACTGAAGCTTTCTTT.

The chain combines TRBV15 with TRBJ1-3; no reliable D call. The germline CDR1 and CDR2 sequences are LNHNV and YYDKDF (reference sequence). Trimming removed 5 bases at V and 3 bases at J, with 8 bases between. This CDR3 spans 13 amino acids. In DNA, the CDR3 is TGTGCCACCAGCTTCCGGGTTGGAAACACCATATATTTT. It specifies CATSFRVGNTIYF. Looking up the rest from reference TRBV15 and TRBJ1-3 gives the full variable domain: DAMVIQNPRYQVTQFGKPVTLSCSQTLNHNVMYWYQQKSSQAPKLLFHYYDKDFNNEADTPDNFQSRRPNTSFCFLDIRSPGLGDTAMYLCATSFRVGNTIYFGEGSWLTVV.

This clone was seen a single time. The chain links TRBV5-4 to TRBJ2-1, with a tentative D call TRBD2 (6 bases). Trimming took off 2 bases at V and 2 bases at J, with 11 bases between the two ends. CDR1 and CDR2 from the germline V gene are SGHNT and YYREEE (reference sequence). The CDR3 covers 15 residues. CDR3 in amino acids: CASSLRREAYNEQFF. For the CDR3, the DNA is TGTGCCAGCAGCTTAAGGCGGGAAGCCTACAATGAGCAGTTCTTC.